The T cell receptor (beta chain) described here comes from a study of control samples from healthy donors and cancer patients. The repertoire was sequenced with immunoSEQ multiplex PCR; TCRdb's copy has only in-frame clones and lacks some. This table has around 79,000 clones, more than 85% appearing once. Sample: PBMCs. The sequence derives from a woman in her thirties or forties with lung cancer.

The CDR3 DNA follows: TGTGCCAGCAGCCCTAGTGGGGGGGCGTTGGGAAACACCATATATTTT. It codes for CASSPSGGALGNTIYF. The rearrangement uses TRBV7-2 and TRBJ1-3, with D maybe TRBD1 (6 bases). From germline, CDR1 is SGHTA and CDR2 FQGNSA. This CDR3 is 16 amino acids long. Between the trimmed V and J ends, which lost 5 bases and 4 bases, there was a span of 18 bases.